This T cell receptor (beta chain) was captured by sequencing in a study of blood T cell repertoires in COVID-19. Study in general: Samples taken during acute and convalescent COVID-19 were collected in the United States, Italy and Spain.

The CDR3 length is 15 residues. Germline V CDR1 and CDR2: LNHDA, SQIVND (reference sequence). The V end lost 6 bases, the J end lost 4 bases, and 16 bases lay between the germline ends. Repertoires were generated with immunoSEQ multiplex PCR, while TCRdb's copy carries only in-frame clones and drops some. This sample yields some 320,000 clones, of which about 82% are seen a single time; around 7.8% belongs to the top ten. The chain joins TRBV19 to TRBJ1-3; D perhaps matches TRBD1 (5 bases). This clonotype was sampled from a human donor in a cohort sampled during active COVID-19. Material for sequencing was peripheral blood. CDR3 amino acids: CASSMQGSGGNTIYF. The CDR3 bases are TGTGCCAGTAGCATGCAGGGCTCCGGGGGAAACACCATATATTTT.